What follows are 17 T cell receptor beta chains derived from one specimen sequenced in a study of cytomegalovirus exposure and HLA in healthy donors. 13 Jbeta primers and 60 Vbeta primers were used for the PCR. The protocol was immunoSEQ multiplex PCR, while the TCRdb copy is restricted to in-frame clones and leaves out a portion. The table includes some 90,000 clones, about 70% detected once. Specimen: PBMCs. These receptors came from a man aged 60 to 69 in good health and CMV-seronegative.

This chain joins TRBV7-6 and TRBJ1-1, with unresolved D. Per the germline V gene, CDR1 is SGHVS and CDR2 is FNYEAQ. The V and J ends lost 5 bases and 3 bases respectively, with 10 bases between them. CDR3 size: 13 residues. The CDR3 DNA reads as TGTGCCAGCAGCGCCCTCGGAGACACTGAAGCTTTCTTT. Residues: CASSALGDTEAFF.

The rearrangement links TRBV18 to TRBJ1-1; 8 bases line up with TRBD1. With V trimmed by 0 bases and J by 4 bases, 4 bases remained unmatched. Germline V gene lookup returns CDR1 KGHSH and CDR2 LQKENI. This CDR3 has 15 residues. Written as DNA, the CDR3 is TGTGCCAGCTCACCACCGGGACAGGCGACCACTGAAGCTTTCTTT. Translation gives CASSPPGQATTEAFF. Full variable domain (rest looked up from reference TRBV18 and TRBJ1-1): NAGVMQNPRHLVRRRGQEARLRCSPMKGHSHVYWYRQLPEEGLKFMVYLQKENIIDESGMPKERFSAEFPKEGPSILRIQQVVRGDSAAYFCASSPPGQATTEAFFGQGTRLTVV.

The chain employs TRBV7-9 and TRBJ1-1; 7 nucleotides agree with TRBD1. The ends lost 3 bases at V and 7 bases at J; junction bases unmatched: 5. The CDR3 consists of 13 residues. Germline assignment: CDR1 SEHNR and CDR2 FQNEAQ (reference sequence). The CDR3 loop reads CASSLSRTGEAFF. CDR3 sequence (DNA): TGTGCCAGCAGCTTGTCTAGGACAGGTGAAGCTTTCTTT.

The rearrangement joins TRBV5-1 to TRBJ1-5; D possibly corresponds to TRBD1 (6 bases). V lost 0 bases to trimming and J lost 6 bases, with 10 bases between them. The germline V gene encodes CDR1 SGHRS and CDR2 YFSETQ. The CDR3 length is 14 residues. CDR3 residues: CASSLVGAGQPQHF. CDR3 DNA: TGCGCCAGCAGCTTGGTGGGGGCCGGTCAGCCCCAGCATTTT.

This clone was counted a few times. The V and J genes are TRBV10-3 and TRBJ2-2, with 7 positions matching TRBD1. Germline-derived CDR1 and CDR2 are ENHRY and SYGVKD. The trim removed 2 bases at V and 7 bases at J, leaving 4 bases unmatched. The CDR3 is 14 residues long. DNA for the CDR3: TGTGCCATCAGTGAGAAGACAGGGAACGGGGAGCTGTTTTTT. It encodes CAISEKTGNGELFF.

The chain recombines TRBV18 with TRBJ2-3, with D possibly matching TRBD2 (6 bases). V lost 0 bases, J lost 3 bases, and 13 bases lay in between. Germline V gene data show CDR1 as KGHSH and CDR2 as LQKENI. The CDR3 totals 16 residues. In DNA, the CDR3 is TGTGCCAGCTCACCACCGTGGCGGGATGGGACAGATACGCAGTATTTT. It specifies CASSPPWRDGTDTQYF. Full variable domain (outside the CDR3, taken from reference TRBV18 and TRBJ2-3): NAGVMQNPRHLVRRRGQEARLRCSPMKGHSHVYWYRQLPEEGLKFMVYLQKENIIDESGMPKERFSAEFPKEGPSILRIQQVVRGDSAAYFCASSPPWRDGTDTQYFGPGTRLTVL.

The V and J genes are TRBV4-1 and TRBJ2-1; 11 positions agree with TRBD2. CDR3 length equals 17 residues. The junction had 9 bases not matched to a gene; V was cut back by 1 base and J by 7 bases. Germline V gives CDR1 MGHRA, CDR2 YSYEKL. The chain's CDR3 is CASSQGVASGRRNEQFF. CDR3 nucleotides: TGCGCCAGCAGCCAAGGGGTCGCTAGCGGGAGGAGGAATGAGCAGTTCTTC.

This clone has just a few counts. Here the CDR3 reads CAISGGQGSYEQYF. Here the CDR3 DNA reads TGTGCCATCAGTGGAGGACAGGGCTCCTACGAGCAGTACTTC. V is TRBV10-3 and J is TRBJ2-7; 8 bases are shared with TRBD1. Germline loops: CDR1 ENHRY, CDR2 SYGVKD. The CDR3 covers 14 residues. J gave up 0 bases and V 4 bases, and 2 bases lay outside the gene matches.

This clone was counted only a few times. The gene calls are TRBV6-1 and TRBJ1-6; D unclear. Trimming stripped 2 bases from V and 14 bases from J, with 13 bases between. From germline, CDR1 is MNHNS and CDR2 SASEGT. The CDR3 consists of 13 residues. CDR3 region: CASSETPSGTLHF. CDR3 sequence (DNA): TGTGCCAGCAGTGAAACCCCGTCTGGCACCCTCCACTTT.

With regard to this clone: Other DNA variants within this sample encode the same CDR3. This chain links TRBV6-1 with TRBJ1-5; TRBD1 agrees at 7 bases. This CDR3 contains 15 residues. Germline loops: CDR1 MNHNS, CDR2 SASEGT. V shed 4 bases, J shed 0 bases, and the junction held 3 bases outside the gene matches. CDR3 DNA sequence: TGTGCCAGCAGTGGTGGGACAGATAGCAATCAGCCCCAGCATTTT. Its translation is CASSGGTDSNQPQHF.

The CDR3 sequence is CASSSGQGYTGANVLTF. CDR3 coding DNA: TGTGCCAGCAGCTCGGGACAGGGCTACACTGGGGCCAACGTCCTGACTTTC. The J gene is TRBJ2-6, the V gene TRBV7-9; 9 bases are shared with TRBD1. The CDR3 totals 17 residues. V dropped 4 bases and J dropped 2; count of bases not matched to a gene: 6. Germline assignment: CDR1 SEHNR and CDR2 FQNEAQ (reference sequence). The full variable domain, rest sourced from reference TRBV7-9 and TRBJ2-6, is DTGVSQNPRHKITKRGQNVTFRCDPISEHNRLYWYRQTLGQGPEFLTYFQNEAQLEKSRLLSDRFSAERPKGSFSTLEIQRTEQGDSAMYLCASSSGQGYTGANVLTFGAGSRLTVL.

This chain connects TRBV10-3 to TRBJ2-1; 9 positions match TRBD2. This CDR3 contains 14 residues. Unmatched junction bases numbered 5, after V lost 6 bases and J lost 5 bases. Germline V gene sequence: CDR1 ENHRY, CDR2 SYGVKD. Here the CDR3 DNA reads TGTGCCATCAGACCGGGACTAGCTAACAATGAGCAGTTCTTC. Amino acid sequence: CAIRPGLANNEQFF.

This rearrangement joins TRBV7-2 to TRBJ1-3; D is unresolved. V gave up 2 bases and J gave up 0 bases, with 11 bases separating them. The CDR3 covers 16 residues. Germline CDR1 SGHTA, CDR2 FQGNSA. The CDR3 region has the DNA TGTGCCAGCAGCTTAAACGCGGCGAGCTCTGGAAACACCATATATTTT. Its protein product is CASSLNAASSGNTIYF.

The chain is built from TRBV10-2 and TRBJ2-3, with D possibly matching TRBD1 (6 bases). CDR1 and CDR2 (germline): WSHSY, SAAADI. Trimming shortened V by 2 bases and J by 5 bases, and 14 bases separated the two germline ends. The CDR3 loop spans 15 amino acids. CDR3 amino acids: CASSEGGSVVDTQYF. DNA of the CDR3: TGCGCCAGCAGTGAGGGGGGCAGCGTGGTAGATACGCAGTATTTT.

The chain employs TRBV7-9 and TRBJ2-7; D might be TRBD2 (7 bases). The germline V gene encodes CDR1 SEHNR and CDR2 FQNEAQ (reference sequence). CDR3 length equals 13 residues. Trimming took off 5 bases at V and 5 bases at J, with 13 bases between the two ends. The CDR3 DNA reads TGTGCCAGCAGCCTGGGGGGGCTGGACGAGCAGTACTTC. It encodes CASSLGGLDEQYF.

V gene TRBV7-8 combines with J gene TRBJ2-7; 9 bases line up with TRBD2. V shed 3 bases, J shed 11 bases, and the junction held 8 bases outside the gene matches. The CDR3 totals 13 residues. The germline V gene has CDR1 SGHVS and CDR2 FQNEAQ. The CDR3 protein is CASSFVAGETKYF. CDR3 coding DNA: TGTGCCAGCAGCTTTGTAGCGGGAGAAACGAAGTACTTC.

The gene calls are TRBV5-1 and TRBJ2-7, with D possibly TRBD1 on 6 matching bases. With 2 bases removed from V and 2 bases from J, the gap between germline ends came to 8 bases. CDR1 is SGHRS and CDR2 is YFSETQ in the germline V gene. The CDR3 runs 13 residues. This CDR3 is CASSLTGTYEQYF. CDR3 DNA sequence: TGCGCCAGCAGCTTAACAGGGACCTACGAGCAGTACTTC.